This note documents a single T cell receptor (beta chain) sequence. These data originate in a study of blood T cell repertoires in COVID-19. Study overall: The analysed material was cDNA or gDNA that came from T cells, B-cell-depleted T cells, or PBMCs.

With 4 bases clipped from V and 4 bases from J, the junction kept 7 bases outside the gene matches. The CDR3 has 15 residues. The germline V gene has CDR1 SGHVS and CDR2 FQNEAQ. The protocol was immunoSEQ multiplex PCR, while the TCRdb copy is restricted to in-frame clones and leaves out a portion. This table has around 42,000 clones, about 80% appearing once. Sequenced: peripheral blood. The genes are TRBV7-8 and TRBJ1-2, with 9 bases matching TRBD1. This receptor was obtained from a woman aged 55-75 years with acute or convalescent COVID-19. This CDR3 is CASSSVRDRVYGYTF. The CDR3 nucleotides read TGTGCCAGCAGCTCGGTCCGGGACAGGGTCTATGGCTACACCTTC.